The source of this TCR beta chain is a study of T cell responses to AZD1222 COVID-19 vaccine. Regarding the study as a whole: Baseline seropositivity characterized only a handful of AZD1222 recipients. In all cases, repertoires were sampled only after the peak T cell response. When two AZD1222 doses had been given, Spike-specific TCR breadth and depth rose.

With respect to this clone: The antigen is undetermined.

Germline V gene lookup returns CDR1 MDHEN and CDR2 SYDVKM. The CDR3 consists of 16 residues. Trimming pared 3 bases from V and 7 bases from J, leaving 19 bases between. Assay: immunoSEQ multiplex PCR; the TCRdb copy retains only in-frame clones and omits some. In the table there are about 270,000 clones, about 94% of which are singletons. This material consisted of peripheral blood, taken 28 days after the second AZD1222 dose. The sequence was collected from an adult who received the AZD1222 COVID-19 vaccine. The V and J genes are TRBV28 and TRBJ1-3; TRBD1 might be the D (5 bases). CDR3 in amino acids: CASSFSGTPEGNTIYF. As DNA, the CDR3 is TGTGCCAGCAGTTTCTCCGGGACCCCCGAGGGGAACACCATATATTTT.